The rows below give T cell receptor beta chains drawn from one sample of a study of identical twins. TCRdb processed the 5' RACE reads anew with MiXCR; each CDR3 protein has one entry. The sample lists 350,000 to 400,000 distinct CDR3 sequences; approximately 9.1% were seen once. The sample consisted of naive T cells sorted from blood. The receptors originated from a woman between 45 and 60 years old in good health. The CDR3 runs from the conserved cysteine through the conserved F or W. The D gene is left open where the match is weak. Some rows have no size entry. The others give once, few or many, or a class for an expanded clone.

v_gene	j_gene	abundance	d_gene	CDR3aa	CDR3nt
TRBV7-2	TRBJ1-2	.	.	CASSLVTTRKYGYTF	TGTGCCAGCAGCTTAGTGACGACCAGAAAATATGGCTACACCTTC
TRBV4-1	TRBJ1-5	many	.	CASSLSSREAQPQHF	TGCGCCAGCAGCCTATCTTCGAGGGAAGCACAGCCCCAGCATTTT
TRBV2	TRBJ1-5	.	.	CAIKRDGGNQPQHF	TGTGCCATCAAGCGGGACGGAGGCAATCAGCCCCAGCATTTT
TRBV20-1	TRBJ1-1	few	TRBD1	CSAPLTGGTEAFF	TGCAGTGCACCACTGACAGGGGGCACTGAAGCTTTCTTT
TRBV12-3/TRBV12-4	TRBJ2-7	.	.	CASSLGEGSIGEQYF	TGTGCCAGCAGTTTGGGGGAAGGGAGTATCGGCGAGCAGTACTTC
TRBV12-5	TRBJ1-1	.	.	CANEPGVMNTEAFF	TGTGCTAACGAACCAGGGGTGATGAACACTGAAGCTTTCTTT
TRBV20-1	TRBJ2-1	few	.	CSGEGGINEQFF	TGCAGTGGCGAGGGGGGAATCAATGAGCAGTTCTTC
TRBV12-3/TRBV12-4	TRBJ1-2	.	.	CASTKGNYGYTF	TGTGCCAGCACCAAGGGGAACTATGGCTACACCTTC
TRBV20-1	TRBJ2-7	many	.	CSARDPLLTPYGEQYF	TGCAGTGCTAGAGATCCACTTTTAACCCCCTATGGCGAGCAGTACTTC
TRBV5-1	TRBJ1-2	many	.	CASRLTDTNYGYTF	TGCGCCAGCAGATTGACGGATACTAACTATGGCTACACCTTC
TRBV3-1	TRBJ2-1	few	.	CASSQSVYNEQFF	TGTGCCAGCAGCCAAAGCGTCTACAATGAGCAGTTCTTC
TRBV5-6	TRBJ2-2	many	.	CASTLGVTQGSTGELFF	TGTGCCAGCACTCTGGGGGTGACGCAAGGATCTACCGGGGAGCTGTTTTTT
TRBV24-1	TRBJ2-2	many	.	CATSVHPRDFNRWELFF	TGTGCCACCAGTGTCCATCCCCGGGACTTCAACCGCTGGGAGCTGTTTTTT
TRBV7-2	TRBJ2-2	.	.	CASSPRWGAQSGELFF	TGTGCCAGCAGCCCCCGGTGGGGGGCGCAAAGCGGGGAGCTGTTTTTT
TRBV19	TRBJ2-7	many	.	CASSTSPGLFYEQYF	TGTGCCAGTAGTACCTCACCGGGACTCTTCTACGAGCAGTACTTC